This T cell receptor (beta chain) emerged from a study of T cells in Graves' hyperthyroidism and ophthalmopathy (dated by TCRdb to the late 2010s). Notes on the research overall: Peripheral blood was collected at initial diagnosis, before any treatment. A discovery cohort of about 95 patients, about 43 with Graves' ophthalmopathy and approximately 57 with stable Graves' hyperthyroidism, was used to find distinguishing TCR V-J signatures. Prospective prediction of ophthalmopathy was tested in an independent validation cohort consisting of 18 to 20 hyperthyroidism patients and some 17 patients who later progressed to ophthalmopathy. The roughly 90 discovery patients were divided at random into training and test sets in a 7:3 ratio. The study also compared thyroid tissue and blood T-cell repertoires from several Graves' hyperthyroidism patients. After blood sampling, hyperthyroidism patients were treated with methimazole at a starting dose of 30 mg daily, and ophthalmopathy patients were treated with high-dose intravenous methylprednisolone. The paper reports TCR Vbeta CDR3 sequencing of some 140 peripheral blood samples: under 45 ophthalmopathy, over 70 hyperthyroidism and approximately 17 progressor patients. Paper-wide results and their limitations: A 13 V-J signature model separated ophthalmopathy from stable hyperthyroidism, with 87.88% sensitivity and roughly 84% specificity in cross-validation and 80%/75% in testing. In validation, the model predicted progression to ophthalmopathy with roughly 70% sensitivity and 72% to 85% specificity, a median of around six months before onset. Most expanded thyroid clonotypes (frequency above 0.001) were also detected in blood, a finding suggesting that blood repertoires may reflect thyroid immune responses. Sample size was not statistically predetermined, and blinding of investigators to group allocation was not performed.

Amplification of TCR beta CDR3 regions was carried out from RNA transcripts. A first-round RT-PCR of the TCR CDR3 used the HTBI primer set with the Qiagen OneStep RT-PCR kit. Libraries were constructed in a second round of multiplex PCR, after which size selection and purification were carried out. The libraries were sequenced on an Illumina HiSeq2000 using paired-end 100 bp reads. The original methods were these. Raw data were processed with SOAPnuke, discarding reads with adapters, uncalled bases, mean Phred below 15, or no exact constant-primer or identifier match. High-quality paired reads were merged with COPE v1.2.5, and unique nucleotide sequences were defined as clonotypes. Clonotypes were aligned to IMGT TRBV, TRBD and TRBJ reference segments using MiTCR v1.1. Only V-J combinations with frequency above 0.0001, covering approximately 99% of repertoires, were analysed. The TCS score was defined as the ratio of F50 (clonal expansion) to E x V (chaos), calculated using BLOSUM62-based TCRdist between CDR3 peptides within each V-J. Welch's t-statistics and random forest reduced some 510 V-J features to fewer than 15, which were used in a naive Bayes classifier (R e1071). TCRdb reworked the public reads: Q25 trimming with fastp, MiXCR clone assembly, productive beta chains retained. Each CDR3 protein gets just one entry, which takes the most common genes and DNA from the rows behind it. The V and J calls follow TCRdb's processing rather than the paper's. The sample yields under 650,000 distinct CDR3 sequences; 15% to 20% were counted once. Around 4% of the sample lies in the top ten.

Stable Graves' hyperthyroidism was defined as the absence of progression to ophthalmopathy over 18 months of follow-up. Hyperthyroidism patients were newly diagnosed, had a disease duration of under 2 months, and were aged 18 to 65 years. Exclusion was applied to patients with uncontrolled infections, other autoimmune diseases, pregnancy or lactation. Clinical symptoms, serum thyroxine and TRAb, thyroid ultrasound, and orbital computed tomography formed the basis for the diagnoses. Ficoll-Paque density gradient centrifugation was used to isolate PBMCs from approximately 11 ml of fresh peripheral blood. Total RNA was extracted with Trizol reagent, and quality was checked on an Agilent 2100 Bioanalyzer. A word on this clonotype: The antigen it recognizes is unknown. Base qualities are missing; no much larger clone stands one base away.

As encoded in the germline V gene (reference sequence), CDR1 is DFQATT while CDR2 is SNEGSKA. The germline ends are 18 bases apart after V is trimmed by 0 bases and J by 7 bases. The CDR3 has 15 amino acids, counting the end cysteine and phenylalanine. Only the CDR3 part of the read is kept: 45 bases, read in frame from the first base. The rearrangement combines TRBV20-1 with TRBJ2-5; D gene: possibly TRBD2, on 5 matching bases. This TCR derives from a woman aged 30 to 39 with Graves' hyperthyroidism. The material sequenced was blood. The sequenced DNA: TGCAGTGCTAGAGATCACGGGGTTGGGTTGGCGACCCAGTACTTC. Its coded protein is CSARDHGVGLATQYF.